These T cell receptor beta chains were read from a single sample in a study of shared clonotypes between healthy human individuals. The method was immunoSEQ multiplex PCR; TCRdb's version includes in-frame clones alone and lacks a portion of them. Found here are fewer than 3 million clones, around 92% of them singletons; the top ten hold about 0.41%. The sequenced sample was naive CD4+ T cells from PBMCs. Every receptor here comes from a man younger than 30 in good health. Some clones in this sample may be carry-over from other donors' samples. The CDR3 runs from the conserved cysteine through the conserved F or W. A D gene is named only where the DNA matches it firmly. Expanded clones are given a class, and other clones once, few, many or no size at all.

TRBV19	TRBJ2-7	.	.	TGTGCCAGTAGTTCAATTCGGAGGGACAATACCTACGAGCAGTACTTC	CASSSIRRDNTYEQYF
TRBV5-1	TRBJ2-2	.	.	TGCGCCAGCAGCTTGGGACCAGCCCACACCGGGGAGCTGTTTTTT	CASSLGPAHTGELFF
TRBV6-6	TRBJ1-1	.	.	TGTGCCAGCAGTTACTCGGGGCGGATGAACACTGAAGCTTTCTTT	CASSYSGRMNTEAFF
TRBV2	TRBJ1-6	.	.	TGTGCCAGCAGACTGGTTTCCGGGTCGGATTCACCCCTCCACTTT	CASRLVSGSDSPLHF
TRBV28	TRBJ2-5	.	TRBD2	TGTGCCAGCAGTGCCAGACTAGCGGGAGGAGAGACCCAGTACTTC	CASSARLAGGETQYF
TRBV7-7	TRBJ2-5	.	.	TGTGCCAGCAGCGCCGGCCCCGGGGCAGAGACCCAGTACTTC	CASSAGPGAETQYF
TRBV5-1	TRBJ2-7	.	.	TGCGCCAGCAGCTTGGGAACAGTAACCTCCTACGAGCAGTACTTC	CASSLGTVTSYEQYF
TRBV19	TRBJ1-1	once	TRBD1	TGTGCCAGCTCGACAGGGGGGAACACTGAAGCTTTCTTT	CASSTGGNTEAFF
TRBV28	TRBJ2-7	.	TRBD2	TGTGCCAGCGGGCGGGAGGTCCTCCGCTCCTACGAGCAGTACTTC	CASGREVLRSYEQYF
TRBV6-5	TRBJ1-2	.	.	TGTGCCAGCAGTCACTTACAGGGCGGGGGCGGCTACACCTTC	CASSHLQGGGGYTF
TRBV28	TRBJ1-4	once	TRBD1	TGTGCCAGCAGTTCGGGACAGGTTAATGAAAAACTGTTTTTT	CASSSGQVNEKLFF
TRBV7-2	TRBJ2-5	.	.	TGTGCCAGCAGCCCTTCCATGACCCAGTACTTC	CASSPSMTQYF
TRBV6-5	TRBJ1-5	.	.	TGTGCCAGCAGTTACTCCAGGGGAGGAGATCAGCCCCAGCATTTT	CASSYSRGGDQPQHF
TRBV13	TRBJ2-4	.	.	TGTGCCAGCAGCAACCCGCGGGTCAAAAACATTCAGTACTTC	CASSNPRVKNIQYF
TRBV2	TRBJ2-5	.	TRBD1	TGTGCCAGCAGTTATGGGACAGCCCACTTC	CASSYGTAHF
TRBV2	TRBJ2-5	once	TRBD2	TGTGCCAGCAGTGGGGGGGGAGGCGAGACCCAGTACTTC	CASSGGGGETQYF
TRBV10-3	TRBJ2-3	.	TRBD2	TGTGCCATCACCCCAAAGATCGGGACTAGAAGCACAGATACGCAGTATTTT	CAITPKIGTRSTDTQYF
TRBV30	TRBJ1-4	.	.	TGTGCCTGGAGTGTGCCTGAAAAACTGTTTTTT	CAWSVPEKLFF
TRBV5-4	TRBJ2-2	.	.	TGTGCCAGCAGCTTGCTTGGGGCTCAGAACACCGGGGAGCTGTTTTTT	CASSLLGAQNTGELFF
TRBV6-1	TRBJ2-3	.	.	TGTGCCAGCAGTGAAGCCCTACCGGGAGAGGTTACAGATACGCAGTATTTT	CASSEALPGEVTDTQYF
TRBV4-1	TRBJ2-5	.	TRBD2	TGCGCCAGCAGCCTCTATCCGGGACTACCAGGAGAGACCCAGTACTTC	CASSLYPGLPGETQYF
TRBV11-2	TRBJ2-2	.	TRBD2	TGTGCCAGCAGCCCAGTGGGCGGGAGGGCGAACACCGGGGAGCTGTTTTTT	CASSPVGGRANTGELFF
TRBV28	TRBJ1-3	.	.	TGTGCCAGCAAGGGGGGGGTCAGCTCTGGAAACACCATATATTTT	CASKGGVSSGNTIYF
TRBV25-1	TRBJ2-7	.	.	TGTGCCAGCAGTGATAGGTCCTACGAGCAGTACTTC	CASSDRSYEQYF
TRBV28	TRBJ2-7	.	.	TGTGCCAGCAGCCGCCACTACGAGCAGTACTTC	CASSRHYEQYF
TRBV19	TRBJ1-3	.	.	TGTACCACGGCATCTGGAAACACCATATATTTT	CTTASGNTIYF
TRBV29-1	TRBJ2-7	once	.	TGCAGCGTTAGGAGTCAGGGACCGTCCGGGCAGTACTTC	CSVRSQGPSGQYF
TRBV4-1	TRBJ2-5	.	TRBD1	TGCGCCAGCAGCCTTTCGGGACAGCCCCAAGAGACCCAGTACTTC	CASSLSGQPQETQYF
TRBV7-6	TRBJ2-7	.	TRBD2	TGTGCCAGCAGCCGATTGCCGGGACTAGCGGGAATTGGTAGGGGGTACGAGCAGTACTTC	CASSRLPGLAGIGRGYEQYF
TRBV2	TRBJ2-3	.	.	TGTGCCAGCGAAAGTGGATTTTCCTCCACAGATACGCAGTATTTT	CASESGFSSTDTQYF
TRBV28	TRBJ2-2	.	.	TGTGCCAGCAGGCAGCAGGGGTCGTGGAACACCGGGGAGCTGTTTTTT	CASRQQGSWNTGELFF
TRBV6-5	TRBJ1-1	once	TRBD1	TGTGCCAGCAGGCCGGGACAGGGGAACACTGAAGCTTTCTTT	CASRPGQGNTEAFF
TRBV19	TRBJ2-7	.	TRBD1	TGTGCCAGTAGTACCTCAGGACAGGGCCCGTACTTC	CASSTSGQGPYF
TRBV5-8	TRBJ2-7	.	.	TGTGCCGTACGGCGAGGGGCTGGGTACGAGCAGTACTTC	CAVRRGAGYEQYF
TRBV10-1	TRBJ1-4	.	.	TGCGCCAGCAGCCCCCAGAGGGTTCAGTCTACTAATGAAAAACTGTTTTTT	CASSPQRVQSTNEKLFF
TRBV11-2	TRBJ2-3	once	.	TGTGCCAGCAGCCTCGGTAGGGATCAGGTCACAGATACGCAGTATTTT	CASSLGRDQVTDTQYF
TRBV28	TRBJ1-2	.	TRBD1	TGTGCCAGCAGCCCGGCCGGGACAGGGGCCCTAATCGGCTACACCTTC	CASSPAGTGALIGYTF
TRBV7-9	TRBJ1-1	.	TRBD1	TGTGCCAGCAGTTCCGGGACAGGGGGTGAAGCTTTCTTT	CASSSGTGGEAFF
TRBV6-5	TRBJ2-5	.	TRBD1	TGTGCCAGCAGCTCCGGGACAGGCGGGATTGGGACCCAGTACTTC	CASSSGTGGIGTQYF
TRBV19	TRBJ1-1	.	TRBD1	TGTGCCAGTAGTCAACAGGGGTTGAACACTGAAGCTTTCTTT	CASSQQGLNTEAFF
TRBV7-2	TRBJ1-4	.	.	TGTGCCAGCAGCTTATTGTGGACAGCAGATGAAAAACTGTTTTTT	CASSLLWTADEKLFF
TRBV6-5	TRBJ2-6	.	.	TGTGCCAGCAGTGCATCTGGGGCCAACGTCCTGACTTTC	CASSASGANVLTF